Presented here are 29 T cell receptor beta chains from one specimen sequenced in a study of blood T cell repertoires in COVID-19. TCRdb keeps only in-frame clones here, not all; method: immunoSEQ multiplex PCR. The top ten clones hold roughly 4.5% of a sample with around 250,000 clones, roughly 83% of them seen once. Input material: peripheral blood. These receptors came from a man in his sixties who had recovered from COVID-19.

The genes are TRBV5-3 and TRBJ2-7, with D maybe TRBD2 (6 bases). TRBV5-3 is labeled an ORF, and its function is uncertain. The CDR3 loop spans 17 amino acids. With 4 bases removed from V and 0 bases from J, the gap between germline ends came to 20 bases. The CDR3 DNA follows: TGTGCCAGAAGCCGGCGGGGAGAGGGGAAGAGCTCCTACGAGCAGTACTTC. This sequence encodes CARSRRGEGKSSYEQYF.

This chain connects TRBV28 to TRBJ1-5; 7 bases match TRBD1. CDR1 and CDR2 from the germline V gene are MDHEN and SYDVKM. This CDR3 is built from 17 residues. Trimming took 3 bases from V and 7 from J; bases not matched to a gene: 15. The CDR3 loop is CASSFFWGPGQLQPQHF. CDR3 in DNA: TGTGCCAGCAGTTTTTTCTGGGGACCGGGACAGCTACAGCCCCAGCATTTT. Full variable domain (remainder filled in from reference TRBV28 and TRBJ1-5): DVKVTQSSRYLVKRTGEKVFLECVQDMDHENMFWYRQDPGLGLRLIYFSYDVKMKEKGDIPEGYSVSREKKERFSLILESASTNQTSMYLCASSFFWGPGQLQPQHFGDGTRLSIL.

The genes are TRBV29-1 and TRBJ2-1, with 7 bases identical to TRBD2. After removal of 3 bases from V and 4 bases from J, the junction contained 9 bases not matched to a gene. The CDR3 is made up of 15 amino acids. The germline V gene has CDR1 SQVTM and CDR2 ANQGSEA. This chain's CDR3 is CSVDPRERGYNEQFF. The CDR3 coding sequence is TGCAGCGTTGATCCGCGGGAGAGAGGGTACAATGAGCAGTTCTTC.

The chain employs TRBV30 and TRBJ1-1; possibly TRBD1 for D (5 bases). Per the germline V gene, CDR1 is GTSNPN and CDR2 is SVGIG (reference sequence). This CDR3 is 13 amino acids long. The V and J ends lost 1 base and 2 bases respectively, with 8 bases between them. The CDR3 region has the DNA TGTGCCTGGAGTGAGACAGCAAACACTGAAGCTTTCTTT. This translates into CAWSETANTEAFF.

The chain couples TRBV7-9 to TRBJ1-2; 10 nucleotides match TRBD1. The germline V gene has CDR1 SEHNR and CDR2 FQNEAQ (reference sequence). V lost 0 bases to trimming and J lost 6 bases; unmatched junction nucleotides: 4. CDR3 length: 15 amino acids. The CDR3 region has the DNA TGTGCCAGCAGCTTAGCGGGGACAGGGGCGGATGGCTACACCTTC. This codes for CASSLAGTGADGYTF.

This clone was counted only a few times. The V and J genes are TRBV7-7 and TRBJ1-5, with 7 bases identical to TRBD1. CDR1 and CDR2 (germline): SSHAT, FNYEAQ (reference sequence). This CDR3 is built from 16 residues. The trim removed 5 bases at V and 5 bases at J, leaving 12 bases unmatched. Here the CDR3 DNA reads TGTGCCAGCAGCCCACTTCCCGGGACAGAACATCAGCCCCAGCATTTT. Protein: CASSPLPGTEHQPQHF.

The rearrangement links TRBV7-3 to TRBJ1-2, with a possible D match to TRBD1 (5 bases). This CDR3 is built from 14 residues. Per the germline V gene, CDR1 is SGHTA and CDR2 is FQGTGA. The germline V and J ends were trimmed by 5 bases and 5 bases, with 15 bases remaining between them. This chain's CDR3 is CASSPDQGLYGYTF. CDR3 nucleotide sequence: TGTGCCAGCAGCCCAGATCAGGGATTATATGGCTACACCTTC.

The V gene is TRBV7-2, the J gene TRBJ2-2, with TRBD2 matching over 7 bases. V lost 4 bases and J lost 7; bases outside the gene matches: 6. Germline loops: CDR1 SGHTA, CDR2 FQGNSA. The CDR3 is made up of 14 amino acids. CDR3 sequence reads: CASSSQLARGELFF. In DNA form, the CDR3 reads TGTGCCAGCAGCTCCCAACTAGCGCGCGGGGAGCTGTTTTTT.

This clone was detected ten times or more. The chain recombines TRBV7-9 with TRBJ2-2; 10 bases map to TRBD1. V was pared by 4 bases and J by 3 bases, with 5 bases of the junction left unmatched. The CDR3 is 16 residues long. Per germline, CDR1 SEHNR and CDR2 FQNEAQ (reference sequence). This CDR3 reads CASSWGQGFYTGELFF. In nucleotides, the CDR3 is TGTGCCAGCAGCTGGGGACAGGGGTTTTACACCGGGGAGCTGTTTTTT. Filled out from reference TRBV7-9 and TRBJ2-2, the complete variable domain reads DTGVSQNPRHKITKRGQNVTFRCDPISEHNRLYWYRQTLGQGPEFLTYFQNEAQLEKSRLLSDRFSAERPKGSFSTLEIQRTEQGDSAMYLCASSWGQGFYTGELFFGEGSRLTVL.

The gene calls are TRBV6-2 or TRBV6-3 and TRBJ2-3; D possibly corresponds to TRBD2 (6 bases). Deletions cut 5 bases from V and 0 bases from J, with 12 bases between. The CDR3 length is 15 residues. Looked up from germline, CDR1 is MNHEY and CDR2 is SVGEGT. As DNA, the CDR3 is TGTGCCAGCAGTGACTGGACTACAAGCACAGATACGCAGTATTTT. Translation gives CASSDWTTSTDTQYF.

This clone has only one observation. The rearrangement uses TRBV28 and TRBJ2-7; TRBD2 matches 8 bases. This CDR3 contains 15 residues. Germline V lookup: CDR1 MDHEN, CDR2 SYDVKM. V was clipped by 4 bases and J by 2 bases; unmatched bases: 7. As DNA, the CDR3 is TGTGCCAGCAGTTCGTTTAGCGGGGCAACCTACGAGCAGTACTTC. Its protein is CASSSFSGATYEQYF. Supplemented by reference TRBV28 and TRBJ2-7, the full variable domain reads DVKVTQSSRYLVKRTGEKVFLECVQDMDHENMFWYRQDPGLGLRLIYFSYDVKMKEKGDIPEGYSVSREKKERFSLILESASTNQTSMYLCASSSFSGATYEQYFGPGTRLTVT.

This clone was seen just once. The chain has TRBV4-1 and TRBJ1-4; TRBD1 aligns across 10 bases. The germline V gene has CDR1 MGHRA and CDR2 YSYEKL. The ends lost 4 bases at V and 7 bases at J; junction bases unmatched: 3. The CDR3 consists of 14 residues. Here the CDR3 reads CASSPGDRGEKLFF. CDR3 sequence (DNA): TGCGCCAGCAGCCCCGGGGACAGGGGTGAAAAACTGTTTTTT.

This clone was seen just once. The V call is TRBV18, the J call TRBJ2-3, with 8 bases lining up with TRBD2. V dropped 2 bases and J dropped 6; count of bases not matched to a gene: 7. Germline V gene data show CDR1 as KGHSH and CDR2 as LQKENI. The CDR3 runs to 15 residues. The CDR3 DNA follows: TGTGCCAGCTCACCAGGGAGCGGGGGAAGGGATACGCAGTATTTT. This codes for CASSPGSGGRDTQYF.

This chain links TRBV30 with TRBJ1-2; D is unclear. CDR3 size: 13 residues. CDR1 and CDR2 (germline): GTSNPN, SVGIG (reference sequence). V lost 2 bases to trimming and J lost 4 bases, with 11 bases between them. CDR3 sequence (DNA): TGTGCCTGGAGTCCCTCGCACTCCTATGGCTACACCTTC. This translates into CAWSPSHSYGYTF.

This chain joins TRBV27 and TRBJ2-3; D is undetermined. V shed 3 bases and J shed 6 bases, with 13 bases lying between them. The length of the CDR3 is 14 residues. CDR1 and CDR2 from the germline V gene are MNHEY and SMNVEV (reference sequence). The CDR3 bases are TGTGCCAGCAGTTTTTCGGGTCGGTCGGATACGCAGTATTTT. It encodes CASSFSGRSDTQYF.

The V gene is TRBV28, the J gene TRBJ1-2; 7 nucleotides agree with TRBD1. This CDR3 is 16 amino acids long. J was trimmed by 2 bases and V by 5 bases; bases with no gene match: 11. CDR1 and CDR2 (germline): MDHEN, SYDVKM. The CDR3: CASSPAPPRGNYGYTF. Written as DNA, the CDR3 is TGTGCCAGCAGTCCCGCTCCTCCCAGGGGGAACTATGGCTACACCTTC.

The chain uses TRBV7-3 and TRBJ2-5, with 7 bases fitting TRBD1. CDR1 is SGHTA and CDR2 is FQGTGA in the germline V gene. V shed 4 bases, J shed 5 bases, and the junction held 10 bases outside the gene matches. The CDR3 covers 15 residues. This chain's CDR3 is CASSSHRGPSETQYF. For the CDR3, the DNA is TGTGCCAGCAGCTCGCACAGGGGCCCTTCTGAGACCCAGTACTTC. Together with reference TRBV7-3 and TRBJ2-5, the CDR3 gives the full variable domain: GAGVSQTPSNKVTEKGKYVELRCDPISGHTALYWYRQSLGQGPEFLIYFQGTGAADDSGLPNDRFFAVRPEGSVSTLKIQRTERGDSAVYLCASSSHRGPSETQYFGPGTRLLVL.

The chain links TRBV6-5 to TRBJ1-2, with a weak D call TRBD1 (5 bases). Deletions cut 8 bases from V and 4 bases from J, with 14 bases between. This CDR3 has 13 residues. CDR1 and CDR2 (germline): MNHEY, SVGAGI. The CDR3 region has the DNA TGTGCCAGCCGAAGGGGAACAGCCTATGGCTACACCTTC. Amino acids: CASRRGTAYGYTF.

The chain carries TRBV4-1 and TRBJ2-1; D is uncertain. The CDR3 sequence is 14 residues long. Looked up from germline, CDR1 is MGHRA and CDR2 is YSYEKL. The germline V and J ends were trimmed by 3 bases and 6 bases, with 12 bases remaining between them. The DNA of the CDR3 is TGCGCCAGCAGCCAGAACCCTAGTACCAATGAGCAGTTCTTC. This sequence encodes CASSQNPSTNEQFF.

CDR3 residues: CASRRNKGQGLNTGELFF. The CDR3 DNA is TGTGCCAGCAGACGAAACAAGGGACAGGGGCTTAACACCGGGGAGCTGTTTTTT. This rearrangement joins TRBV3-1 (or the pseudogene TRBV3-2) to TRBJ2-2; 10 positions agree with TRBD1. The CDR3 length is 18 residues. Per germline, CDR1 LGHDT and CDR2 YNNKEL (reference sequence). Trimming at V came to 6 bases and at J to 2 bases, leaving 12 bases not matched to a gene.

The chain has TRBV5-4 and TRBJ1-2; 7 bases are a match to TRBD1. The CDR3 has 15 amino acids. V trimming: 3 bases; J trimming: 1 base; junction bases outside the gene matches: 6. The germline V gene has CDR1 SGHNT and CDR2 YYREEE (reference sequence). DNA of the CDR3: TGTGCCAGCAGCTCCAGGGACAGATTTAACTATGGCTACACCTTC. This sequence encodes CASSSRDRFNYGYTF.

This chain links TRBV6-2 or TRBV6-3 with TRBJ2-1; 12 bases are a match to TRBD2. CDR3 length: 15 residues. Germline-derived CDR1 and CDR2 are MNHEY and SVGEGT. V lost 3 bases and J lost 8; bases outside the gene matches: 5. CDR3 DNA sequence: TGTGCCAGCAGTTATCGGCTAGCGGGAGGGGATGAGCAGTTCTTC. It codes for CASSYRLAGGDEQFF.

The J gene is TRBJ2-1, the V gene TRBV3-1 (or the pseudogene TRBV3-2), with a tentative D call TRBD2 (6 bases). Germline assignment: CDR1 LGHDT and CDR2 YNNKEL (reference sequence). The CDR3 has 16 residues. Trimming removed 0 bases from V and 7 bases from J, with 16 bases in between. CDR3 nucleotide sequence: TGTGCCAGCAGCCAAGACGTACCTAGCGTCCTGAATGAGCAGTTCTTC. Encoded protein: CASSQDVPSVLNEQFF.

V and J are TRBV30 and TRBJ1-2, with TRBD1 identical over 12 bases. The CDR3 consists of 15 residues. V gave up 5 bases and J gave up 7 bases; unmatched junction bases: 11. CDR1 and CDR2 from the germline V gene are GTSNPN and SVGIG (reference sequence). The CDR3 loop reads CAWDNPGQGASGYTF. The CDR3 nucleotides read TGTGCCTGGGACAATCCGGGACAGGGGGCGAGTGGCTACACCTTC. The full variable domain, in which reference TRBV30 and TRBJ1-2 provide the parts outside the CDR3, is SQTIHQWPATLVQPVGSPLSLECTVEGTSNPNLYWYRQAAGRGLQLLFYSVGIGQISSEVPQNLSASRPQDRQFILSSKKLLLSDSGFYLCAWDNPGQGASGYTFGSGTRLTVV.

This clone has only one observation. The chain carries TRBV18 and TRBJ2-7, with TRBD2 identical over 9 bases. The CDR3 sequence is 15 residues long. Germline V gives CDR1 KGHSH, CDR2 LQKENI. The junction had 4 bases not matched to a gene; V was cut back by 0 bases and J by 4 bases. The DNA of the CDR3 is TGTGCCAGCTCACCACCGCGGGGGGGGCGTTACGAGCAGTACTTC. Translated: CASSPPRGGRYEQYF. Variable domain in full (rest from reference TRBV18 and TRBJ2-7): NAGVMQNPRHLVRRRGQEARLRCSPMKGHSHVYWYRQLPEEGLKFMVYLQKENIIDESGMPKERFSAEFPKEGPSILRIQQVVRGDSAAYFCASSPPRGGRYEQYFGPGTRLTVT.

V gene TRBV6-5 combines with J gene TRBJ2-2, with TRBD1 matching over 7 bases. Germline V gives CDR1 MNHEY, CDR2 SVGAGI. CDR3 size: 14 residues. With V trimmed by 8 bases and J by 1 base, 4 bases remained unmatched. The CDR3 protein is CASRRGRNTGELFF. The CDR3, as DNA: TGTGCCAGCCGTAGGGGGCGGAACACCGGGGAGCTGTTTTTT.

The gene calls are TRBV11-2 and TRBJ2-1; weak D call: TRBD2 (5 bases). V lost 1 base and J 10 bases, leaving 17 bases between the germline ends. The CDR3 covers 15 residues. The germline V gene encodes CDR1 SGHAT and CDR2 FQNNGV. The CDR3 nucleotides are TGTGCCAGCAGCTTAGCCGGAGGTGCGGAATACGAGCAGTTCTTC. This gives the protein CASSLAGGAEYEQFF.

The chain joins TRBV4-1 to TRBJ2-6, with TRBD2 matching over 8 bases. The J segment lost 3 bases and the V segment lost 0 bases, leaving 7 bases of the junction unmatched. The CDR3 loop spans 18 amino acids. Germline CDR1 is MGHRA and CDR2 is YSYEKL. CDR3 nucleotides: TGCGCCAGCAGCCAAGACCCCGGGGGGGTCGGTGGGGCCAACGTCCTGACTTTC. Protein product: CASSQDPGGVGGANVLTF.

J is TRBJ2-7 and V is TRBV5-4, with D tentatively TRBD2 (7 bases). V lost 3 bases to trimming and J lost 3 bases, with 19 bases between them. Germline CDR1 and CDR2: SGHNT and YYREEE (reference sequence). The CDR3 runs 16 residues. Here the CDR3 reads CASSSRGGQRNYEQYF. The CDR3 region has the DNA TGTGCCAGCAGCTCAAGGGGGGGACAACGAAACTACGAGCAGTACTTC.